The present entry profiles one TCR beta chain with its context. Judged by its sample share, this clone qualifies as medium-sized (0.01 to 0.1%). No cognate antigen has been identified for it. Base qualities are not at hand, and no much larger clone is one base apart. The CDR3 regions of human TCRbeta chains were analyzed by immunosequencing. As for the authors' bioinformatics: TCRs in the repertoires were matched against a reference library of SARS-CoV-2-specific TCRs that had been generated with the MIRA antigen-specificity platform. Breadth was defined as the fraction of unique TCRs that were SARS-CoV-2-associated, and depth was defined as the fraction of total T cells that were SARS-CoV-2-associated. Using the MIRA data, each spike-specific TCR was assigned both to the spike region to which the TCR was reactive and to a CD4 or CD8 class. Log10-transformed breadth and depth values were compared by one-way ANOVA with Sidak's multiple comparisons tests. Not all clones reach the TCRdb copy of this immuneACCESS table, which keeps in-frame sequences only. Checked studies attribute under half of the gap to unresolved V genes and leave the rest unexplained. V, J and clone size were drawn from that table, and D and trimming were deduced from the DNA. The sample contains about 80,000 clones, approximately 83% of them found a single time. The ten largest account for about 3.4% of the sample.

The record originates from a study of T cell responses to AZD1222 COVID-19 vaccine (TCRdb year 2021). Context from the whole study: TCR sequencing covered roughly 230 trial participants: some 210 given two doses of AZD1222 and around 25 given two doses of MenACWY control vaccine. Trial participants were enrolled by age into subgroups of 18-55, 56-69 and 70-plus years, and roughly 160, 29 and 62 TCR-sequenced participants, respectively, were included in these subgroups.

The study at large found these results: A significant rise in spike-specific TCR breadth and depth was observed after two AZD1222 doses relative to day 0 and relative to MenACWY recipients. Reportedly, close to half of the unique spike-specific TCRs recognized epitopes lying outside the regions that are mutated in the B.1.351 and B.1.1.7 variants. Because no samples from the day 14 peak response were available, repertoires could be characterized only after the peak T cell response. Conclusions about previously exposed vaccinees are limited because only 6 or 7 AZD1222 recipients were SARS-CoV-2 seropositive at baseline. Participants were mostly white British and included more females than males, and it was suggested by the authors that clonal diversity may have been underestimated. The whole spike protein was spanned by vaccine-associated CD4 TCRs, and dominant responses were seen in regions 160-218 and 743-854. In the small 56-69-year group, the increase in depth fell short of significance, most likely because of low power.

Reading the label with the study, this specimen's time point is: about 28 days (+/-7) after the second vaccine dose. AZD1222 recipients with second doses at about 4 weeks or about 12 weeks were pooled, because spike-specific TCR depth and breadth did not differ between schedules. Vaccinee samples came from UK trials COV001 and COV002, including a single-blind randomized controlled phase 2/3 trial of AZD1222 (ChAdOx1 nCoV-19) in healthy adults. For TCRbeta chain sequencing, PBMC samples from trial participants were taken at day 0 and at day 28 after the second dose. The starting material was peripheral blood, obtained 28 days after the second AZD1222 dose. This receptor was identified in an adult who received the AZD1222 COVID-19 vaccine.

The bases are TGTGCCAGCAGCGTTAGACGGGACCATTCACCCCTCCACTTT. It translates to CASSVRRDHSPLHF. The receptor chain draws on TRBV9 and TRBJ1-6; TRBD1 is a weak D gene call, 5 bases matching. Taken from cysteine to phenylalanine, the CDR3 has 14 residues. Only the CDR3 region is kept as DNA, spanning 42 bases read in frame from base 1. V is cut by 2 bases and J by 8 bases, and the space between the germline ends is 11 bases. According to the germline V gene, CDR1 reads SGDLS and CDR2 reads YYNGEE. The full variable domain, with segments outside the CDR3 supplied by the reference TRBV9 and TRBJ1-6 proteins, appears as DSGVTQTPKHLITATGQRVTLRCSPRSGDLSVYWYQQSLDQGLQFLIQYYNGEERAKGNILERFSAQQFPDLHSELNLSSLELGDSALYFCASSVRRDHSPLHFGNGTRLTVT.